This TCR beta chain was captured by sequencing in a study of T cells expressing NK-cell markers. The V gene's germline CDR1 is SGDLS and CDR2 YYNGEE. The CDR3 extends over 14 amino acids. TCRdb re-called the 5' RACE reads; one entry per CDR3 protein, DNA not given. The table for this sample gives 500,000 or so distinct CDR3 sequences. This receptor was obtained from a man younger than 35 in good health. The chain joins TRBV9 to TRBJ2-5; the D call from TCRdb, TRBD1, cannot be confirmed without DNA. The sequenced sample was blood T cells: a sorted CD56 or NKG2C T cell subset, CD4+ or CD8+ T cells, or bulk PBMC T cells (not recorded which). The CDR3 loop reads CASATGGLQETQYF.